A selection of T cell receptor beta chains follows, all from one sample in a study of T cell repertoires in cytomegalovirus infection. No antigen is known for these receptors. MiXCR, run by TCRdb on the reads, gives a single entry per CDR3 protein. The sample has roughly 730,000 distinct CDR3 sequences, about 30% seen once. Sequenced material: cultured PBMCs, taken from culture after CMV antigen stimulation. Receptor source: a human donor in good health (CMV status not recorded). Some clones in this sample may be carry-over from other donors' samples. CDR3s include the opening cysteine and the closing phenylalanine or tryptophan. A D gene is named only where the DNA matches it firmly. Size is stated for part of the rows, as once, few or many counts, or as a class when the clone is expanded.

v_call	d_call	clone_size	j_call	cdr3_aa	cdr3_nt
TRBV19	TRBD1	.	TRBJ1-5	CASSQGARRPQHF	TGTGCCAGCAGTCAGGGGGCCAGGAGGCCCCAGCATTTT
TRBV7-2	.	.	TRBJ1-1	CASSLGRGKNTEAFF	TGTGCCAGCAGCTTGGGTCGGGGGAAAAACACTGAAGCTTTCTTT
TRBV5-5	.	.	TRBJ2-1	CASSLNSGRNEQFF	TGTGCCAGCAGCTTGAATAGCGGTAGGAATGAGCAGTTCTTC
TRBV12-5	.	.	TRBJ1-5	CASGPPTWPQHF	TGTGCTAGTGGTCCGCCGACTTGGCCCCAGCATTTT
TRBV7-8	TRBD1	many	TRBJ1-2	CASSSFYLGTAVGYTF	TGTGCCAGCAGCTCGTTCTACCTAGGGACAGCGGTGGGCTACACCTTC
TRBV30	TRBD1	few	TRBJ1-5	CAWSTQGDQPQHF	TGTGCCTGGAGTACCCAGGGGGATCAGCCCCAGCATTTT
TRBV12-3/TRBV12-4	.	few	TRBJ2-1	CASGFMAGVGEQFF	TGTGCCAGCGGCTTCATGGCCGGCGTGGGTGAGCAGTTCTTC
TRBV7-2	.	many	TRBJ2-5	CASSLRGSETQYF	TGTGCCAGCAGCTTACGGGGGTCAGAGACCCAGTACTTC
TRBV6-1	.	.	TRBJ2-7	CASSVRQGAYEQYF	TGTGCCAGCAGTGTACGGCAGGGCGCCTACGAGCAGTACTTC
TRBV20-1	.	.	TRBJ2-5	CSARDRGLKAQQETQYF	TGCAGTGCTAGAGATCGGGGGTTAAAGGCCCAGCAAGAGACCCAGTACTTC
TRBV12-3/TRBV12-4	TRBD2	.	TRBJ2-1	CASRPGLANNEQFF	TGTGCCAGCAGGCCCGGACTAGCAAACAATGAGCAGTTCTTC
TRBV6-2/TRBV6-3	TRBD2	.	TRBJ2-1	CASSGSGSVYEQFF	TGTGCCAGCAGTGGTAGCGGGAGTGTCTATGAGCAGTTCTTC
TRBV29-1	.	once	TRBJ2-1	CSVSVASSYNEQFF	TGCAGCGTTTCTGTGGCTAGCTCCTACAATGAGCAGTTCTTC
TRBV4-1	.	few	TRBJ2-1	CASSHPPGDPYNEQFF	TGCGCCAGCAGCCACCCCCCCGGGGATCCGTACAATGAGCAGTTCTTC
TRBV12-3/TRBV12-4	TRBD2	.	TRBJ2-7	CASSMRREGNYEQYF	TGTGCCAGCAGTATGAGGCGGGAGGGAAATTACGAGCAGTACTTC
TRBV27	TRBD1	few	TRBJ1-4	CASSWGGQDKLFF	TGTGCCAGCAGTTGGGGGGGACAGGATAAACTGTTTTTT
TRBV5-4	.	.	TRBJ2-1	CASSLSSGGSYNEQFF	TGTGCCAGCAGCTTGTCCTCAGGGGGGTCCTACAATGAGCAGTTCTTC
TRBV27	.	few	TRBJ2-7	CASSRPKGEQYF	TGTGCCAGCAGCCGACCGAAAGGCGAGCAGTACTTC
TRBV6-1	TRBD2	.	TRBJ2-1	CASSPSGTGYGEQFF	TGTGCCAGCAGTCCTAGCGGGACTGGCTACGGTGAGCAGTTCTTC
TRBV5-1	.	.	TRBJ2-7	CASSLGHESSYEQYF	TGCGCCAGCAGCTTGGGGCACGAGAGCTCCTACGAGCAGTACTTC
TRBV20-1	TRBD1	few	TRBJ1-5	CSAQTTPWDSTTTNQPQHF	TGCAGTGCCCAGACGACCCCGTGGGACAGCACTACAACTAATCAGCCCCAGCATTTT